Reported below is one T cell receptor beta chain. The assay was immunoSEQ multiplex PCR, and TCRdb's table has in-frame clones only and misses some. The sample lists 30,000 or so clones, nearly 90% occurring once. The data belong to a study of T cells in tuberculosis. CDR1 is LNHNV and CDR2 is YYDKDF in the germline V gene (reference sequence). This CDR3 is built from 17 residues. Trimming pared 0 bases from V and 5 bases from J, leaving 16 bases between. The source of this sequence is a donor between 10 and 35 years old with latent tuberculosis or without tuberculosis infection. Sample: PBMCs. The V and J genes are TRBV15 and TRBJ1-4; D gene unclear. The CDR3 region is CATSRDLRGVWNEKLFF. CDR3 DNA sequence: TGTGCCACCAGCAGAGATCTTCGCGGGGTATGGAATGAAAAACTGTTTTTT. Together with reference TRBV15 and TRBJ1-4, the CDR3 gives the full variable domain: DAMVIQNPRYQVTQFGKPVTLSCSQTLNHNVMYWYQQKSSQAPKLLFHYYDKDFNNEADTPDNFQSRRPNTSFCFLDIRSPGLGDTAMYLCATSRDLRGVWNEKLFFGSGTQLSVL.